The clone carrying this T cell receptor (beta chain) is a singleton in its sample. Its specificity is not known. Original processing methods: Filtering differed because ImmunoSEQ produced junction-only sequences that carried no quality scores. Assay: immunoSEQ multiplex PCR; the TCRdb copy retains only in-frame clones and omits some. The DNA was the basis for D and trimming; V, J and clone size are from that table. Altogether over a million clones are present, about 74% being singletons, with the ten largest covering around 1.5%. Investigators divided CD4+ cells into CD45RA+ naive and CD45RA-negative memory subsets. The sample belongs to a study of shared clonotypes between healthy human individuals. The CDR3 contains 14 residues. The germline V and J ends were trimmed by 2 bases and 4 bases, with 11 bases remaining between them. In germline, CDR1 is MNHNS, CDR2 SASEGT. Study conclusions and caveats: Around 5% of naive CD4 clonotypes were common to a handful of donors.

This sequence joins TRBV6-1 and TRBJ1-1; D is possibly TRBD1 (5 bases). The sample was memory CD4+ T cells sorted from blood. Subset: CD45RA-negative fraction. The sequence was obtained from a man younger than 35 in good health. CDR3 bases: TGTGCCAGCAGTGAACGTCGAGGGACCACTGAAGCTTTCTTT. This sequence encodes CASSERRGTTEAFF.